This TCR beta chain is drawn from a study of CD8+CD57+ T cells in acquired aplastic anemia. Turning to the study itself: Mean DNA quantity obtained from sorted CD4+ and CD8+ cells was 3 to 3.5 ug. Healthy donors yielded roughly 11 million CD4+ cell reads on average. Study-level results: Shared by patients and controls, 25 to 30 CD8+ CDR3s were abundant in patients. Controls and patients did not differ significantly in CD8+ Simpson's diversity.

The germline V gene has CDR1 MDHEN and CDR2 SYDVKM. This CDR3 has 14 amino acids. The V and J ends lost 1 base and 4 bases respectively, with 8 bases between them. A word on this clonotype: The antigen remains undetermined.

Genomic DNA, the template, was used for profiling of the TCR beta VDJ and CDR3. TCRdb processed the reads anew with MiXCR; each CDR3 protein has one entry. The sample includes about 180,000 distinct CDR3 sequences, 40% to 50% seen only once; the top ten take under 3.5%. The chain couples TRBV28 to TRBJ1-5; D is unclear. What was sequenced was sorted CD4+, CD8+, or CD8+CD57+ T cells (not recorded which) from PBMCs. The source of this sequence is a human donor in good health. The CDR3 loop is CASSLLVGNQPQHF. The CDR3 nucleotides read TGTGCCAGCAGTTTATTGGTGGGAAATCAGCCCCAGCATTTT.